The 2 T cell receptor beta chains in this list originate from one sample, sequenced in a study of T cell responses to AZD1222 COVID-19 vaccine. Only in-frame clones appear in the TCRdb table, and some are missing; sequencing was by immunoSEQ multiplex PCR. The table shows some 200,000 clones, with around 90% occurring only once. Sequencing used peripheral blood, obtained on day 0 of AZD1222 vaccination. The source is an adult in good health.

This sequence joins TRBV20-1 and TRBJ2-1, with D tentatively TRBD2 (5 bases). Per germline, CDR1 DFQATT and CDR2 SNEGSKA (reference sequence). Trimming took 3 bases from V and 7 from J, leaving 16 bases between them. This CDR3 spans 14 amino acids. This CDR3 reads CSASRGSVGNEQFF. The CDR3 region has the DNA TGCAGTGCTAGTCGCGGGTCCGTTGGGAATGAGCAGTTCTTC.

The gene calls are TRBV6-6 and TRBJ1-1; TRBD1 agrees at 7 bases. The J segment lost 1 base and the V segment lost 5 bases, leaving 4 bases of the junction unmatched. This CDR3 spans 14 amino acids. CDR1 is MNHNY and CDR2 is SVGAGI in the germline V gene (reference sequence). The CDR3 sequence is CASSRGTANTEAFF. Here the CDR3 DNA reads TGTGCCAGCAGTCGAGGGACAGCGAACACTGAAGCTTTCTTT.